The 16 T cell receptor beta chains listed next were all sequenced from one sample in a study of T cell responses to AZD1222 COVID-19 vaccine. Some clones are missing from TCRdb's copy, which holds only in-frame ones; the method was immunoSEQ multiplex PCR. Of some 140,000 clones listed, under 95% are singletons. Sequences were derived from peripheral blood, sampled on day 0 of AZD1222 vaccination. Receptors were obtained from an adult in good health.

The CDR3 is CASSLQRGGSSSDTQYF. The CDR3 bases are TGCGCCAGCAGCCTCCAGCGGGGGGGTAGTAGCTCAGATACGCAGTATTTT. The V gene is TRBV4-1, the J gene TRBJ2-3; TRBD2 aligns across 10 bases. CDR1 and CDR2 from the germline V gene are MGHRA and YSYEKL. Trimming took 4 bases from V and 4 from J; bases not matched to a gene: 11. This CDR3 contains 17 residues.

Concerning this clone: Additional DNA sequences in this sample encode the identical CDR3. This rearrangement joins TRBV6-1 to TRBJ2-7; D unclear. V lost 2 bases and J 5 bases, leaving 4 bases between the germline ends. This CDR3 region has 11 residues. Germline CDR1 reads MNHNS; CDR2 reads SASEGT. CDR3 sequence reads: CASSERNEQYF. The CDR3, as DNA: TGTGCCAGCAGTGAAAGGAACGAGCAGTACTTC.

This clone turned up a few times. The chain couples TRBV5-4 to TRBJ1-1, with a possible D match to TRBD1 (5 bases). The CDR3 covers 14 residues. Trimming stripped 0 bases from V and 4 bases from J, with 10 bases between. Looked up from germline, CDR1 is SGHNT and CDR2 is YYREEE (reference sequence). The CDR3: CASSLGPGGTEAFF. For the CDR3, the DNA is TGTGCCAGCAGCTTGGGGCCTGGGGGCACTGAAGCTTTCTTT.

J is TRBJ2-1 and V is TRBV10-3, with D tentatively TRBD2 (5 bases). Trimming removed 8 bases at V and 2 bases at J, with 13 bases between. CDR3 length equals 14 residues. Germline CDR1 is ENHRY and CDR2 is SYGVKD. CDR3 in amino acids: CAIAESGTYNEQFF. The CDR3 nucleotides are TGTGCCATCGCGGAAAGCGGCACCTACAATGAGCAGTTCTTC.

The chain links TRBV7-9 to TRBJ1-2; tentatively, D is TRBD1 (6 bases). Per germline, CDR1 SEHNR and CDR2 FQNEAQ (reference sequence). Trimming stripped 0 bases from V and 7 bases from J, with 9 bases between. There are 13 residues in the CDR3. CDR3 in DNA: TGTGCCAGCAGCTTAGCACGGGGGCCTGGCTACACCTTC. It encodes CASSLARGPGYTF.

The chain joins TRBV7-2 to TRBJ1-6; 7 bases agree with TRBD1. J lost 7 bases, V lost 4 bases, and 7 bases had no gene match. Germline V gene data show CDR1 as SGHTA and CDR2 as FQGNSA. CDR3 length equals 15 residues. The CDR3 here is CASSSETGRNSPLHF. The CDR3 DNA reads TGTGCCAGCAGCTCAGAGACAGGGAGGAATTCACCCCTCCACTTT.

The gene calls are TRBV6-2 or TRBV6-3 and TRBJ1-5; D may be TRBD1 (5 bases). The CDR3 totals 18 residues. The germline gives CDR1 MNHEY, CDR2 SVGEGT. V lost 2 bases and J 0 bases, leaving 17 bases between the germline ends. The chain's CDR3 is CASSYTTKTDHSNQPQHF. CDR3 coding DNA: TGTGCCAGCAGTTACACCACAAAGACAGACCATAGCAATCAGCCCCAGCATTTT.

The CDR3 here is CASSPLPGHHEQYF. CDR3 nucleotide sequence: TGCGCCAGCAGCCCCCTCCCGGGACACCACGAGCAGTACTTC. The chain recombines TRBV5-1 with TRBJ2-7, with D possibly matching TRBD1 (6 bases). Germline CDR1 SGHRS, CDR2 YFSETQ. The V gene lost 4 bases and the J gene lost 5 bases, with 16 bases spanning the gap. This CDR3 has 14 amino acids.

The chain employs TRBV27 and TRBJ2-6; 7 bases match TRBD2. V was clipped by 5 bases and J by 0 bases; unmatched bases: 7. The CDR3 sequence is 17 residues long. Germline loops: CDR1 MNHEY, CDR2 SMNVEV (reference sequence). CDR3 sequence: CASSPRLARSGANVLTF. CDR3 sequence (DNA): TGTGCCAGCAGTCCGCGACTAGCCCGCTCTGGGGCCAACGTCCTGACTTTC. Together with reference TRBV27 and TRBJ2-6, the CDR3 gives the full variable domain: EAQVTQNPRYLITVTGKKLTVTCSQNMNHEYMSWYRQDPGLGLRQIYYSMNVEVTDKGDVPEGYKVSRKEKRNFPLILESPSPNQTSLYFCASSPRLARSGANVLTFGAGSRLTVL.

V and J are TRBV4-1 and TRBJ2-7; D possibly corresponds to TRBD1 (5 bases). CDR1 is MGHRA, CDR2 YSYEKL, per germline. The CDR3 has 15 amino acids. Trimming removed 0 bases at V and 3 bases at J, with 12 bases between. The CDR3 DNA is TGCGCCAGCAGCCAAGATCCCCGGACATACTACGAGCAGTACTTC. This encodes CASSQDPRTYYEQYF.

The rearrangement links TRBV6-1 to TRBJ1-5; possibly TRBD1 for D (5 bases). CDR1 and CDR2 (germline): MNHNS, SASEGT. The CDR3 sequence is 13 residues long. With 3 bases removed from V and 7 bases from J, the gap between germline ends came to 10 bases. CDR3 sequence reads: CASSDQGWQPQHF. The CDR3 DNA follows: TGTGCCAGCAGTGATCAGGGTTGGCAGCCCCAGCATTTT.

J is TRBJ2-2 and V is TRBV7-9; D remains ambiguous. The CDR3 is 14 amino acids. CDR1 is SEHNR and CDR2 is FQNEAQ in the germline V gene (reference sequence). The V and J ends lost 4 bases and 6 bases respectively, with 12 bases between them. The CDR3: CASSSPAQAGELFF. The DNA of the CDR3 is TGTGCCAGCAGCTCACCGGCCCAAGCCGGGGAGCTGTTTTTT.

The V gene is TRBV25-1, the J gene TRBJ1-3, with 9 bases fitting TRBD1. The J segment lost 4 bases and the V segment lost 6 bases, leaving 13 bases of the junction unmatched. The CDR3 consists of 17 residues. Per germline, CDR1 MGHDK and CDR2 SYGVNS. The CDR3 bases are TGTGCCAGCAGGGGCCGGGGACAGGGTATCTCCGGAAACACCATATATTTT. Its protein product is CASRGRGQGISGNTIYF.

The rearrangement links TRBV11-2 to TRBJ1-3; 9 bases are shared with TRBD1. CDR1 and CDR2 (germline): SGHAT, FQNNGV. This CDR3 is built from 18 residues. V lost 2 bases and J lost 1; bases outside the gene matches: 9. DNA for the CDR3: TGTGCCAGCAGCTTAATGGGGACAGGGATAACATCTGGAAACACCATATATTTT. It specifies CASSLMGTGITSGNTIYF.

The V call is TRBV7-3, the J call TRBJ2-5, with D possibly TRBD2 on 5 matching bases. Germline V lookup: CDR1 SGHTA, CDR2 FQGTGA. V was shortened by 2 bases and J by 4 bases, with 8 bases between the two germline ends. This CDR3 comprises 13 residues. Here the CDR3 DNA reads TGTGCCAGCAGCTTAGAAGGGAGAGAGACCCAGTACTTC. Protein sequence: CASSLEGRETQYF.

The chain has TRBV27 and TRBJ2-3; D is possibly TRBD1 (5 bases). Trimming stripped 6 bases from V and 0 bases from J, with 19 bases between. This CDR3 comprises 17 residues. Per germline, CDR1 MNHEY and CDR2 SMNVEV (reference sequence). CDR3 loop: CASSHTYRQRSTDTQYF. In DNA, the CDR3 is TGTGCCAGCAGCCACACCTACAGGCAACGAAGCACAGATACGCAGTATTTT.